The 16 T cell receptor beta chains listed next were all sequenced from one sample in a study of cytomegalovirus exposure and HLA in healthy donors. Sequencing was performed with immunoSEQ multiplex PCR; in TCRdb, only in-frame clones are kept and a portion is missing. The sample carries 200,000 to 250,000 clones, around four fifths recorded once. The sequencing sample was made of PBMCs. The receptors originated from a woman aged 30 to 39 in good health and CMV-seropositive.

This CDR3 is CAGRGGTYGYTF. Written as DNA, the CDR3 is TGTGCCGGTAGAGGGGGGACCTATGGCTACACCTTC. V usage is TRBV30 and J usage is TRBJ1-2, with a tentative D call TRBD1 (6 bases). The V end was cut by 8 bases, the J end by 4 bases, with 14 bases between. The germline V gene has CDR1 GTSNPN and CDR2 SVGIG (reference sequence). The CDR3 contains 12 residues.

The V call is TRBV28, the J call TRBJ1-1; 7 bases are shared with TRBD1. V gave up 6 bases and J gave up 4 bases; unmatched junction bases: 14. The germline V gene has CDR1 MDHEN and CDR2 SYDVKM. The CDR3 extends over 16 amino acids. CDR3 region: CASSLLFGTAGTEAFF. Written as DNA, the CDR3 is TGTGCCAGCAGCCTCCTTTTTGGGACAGCTGGCACTGAAGCTTTCTTT.

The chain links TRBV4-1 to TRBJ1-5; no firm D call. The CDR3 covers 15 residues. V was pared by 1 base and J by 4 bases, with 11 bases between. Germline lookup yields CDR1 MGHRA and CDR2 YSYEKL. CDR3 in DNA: TGCGCCAGCAGCCAAGCGGGCAAAAGTAATCAGCCCCAGCATTTT. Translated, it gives CASSQAGKSNQPQHF.

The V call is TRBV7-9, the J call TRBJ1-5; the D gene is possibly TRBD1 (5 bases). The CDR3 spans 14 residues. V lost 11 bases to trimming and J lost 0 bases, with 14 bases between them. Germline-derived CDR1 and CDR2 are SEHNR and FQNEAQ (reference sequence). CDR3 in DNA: TGTGCCGCGGGGGGACCGAATAGCAATCAGCCCCAGCATTTT. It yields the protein CAAGGPNSNQPQHF.

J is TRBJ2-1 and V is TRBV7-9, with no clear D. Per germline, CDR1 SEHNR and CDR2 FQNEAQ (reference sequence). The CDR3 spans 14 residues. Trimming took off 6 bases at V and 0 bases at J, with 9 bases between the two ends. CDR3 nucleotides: TGTGCCAGCAGGCGTCCTACCTCCTACAATGAGCAGTTCTTC. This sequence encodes CASRRPTSYNEQFF.

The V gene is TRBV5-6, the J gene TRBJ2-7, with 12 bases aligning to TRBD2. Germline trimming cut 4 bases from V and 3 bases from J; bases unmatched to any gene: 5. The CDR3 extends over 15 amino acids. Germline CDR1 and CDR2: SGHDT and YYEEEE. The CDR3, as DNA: TGTGCCAGCAGCCTGGGACTAGCGGGCAACTACGAGCAGTACTTC. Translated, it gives CASSLGLAGNYEQYF.

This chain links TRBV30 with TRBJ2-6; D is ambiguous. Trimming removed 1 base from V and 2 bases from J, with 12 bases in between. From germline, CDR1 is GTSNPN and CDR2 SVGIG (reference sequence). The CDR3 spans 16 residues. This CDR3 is CAWSATDGTGANVLTF. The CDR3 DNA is TGTGCCTGGAGTGCTACGGATGGTACTGGGGCCAACGTCCTGACTTTC.

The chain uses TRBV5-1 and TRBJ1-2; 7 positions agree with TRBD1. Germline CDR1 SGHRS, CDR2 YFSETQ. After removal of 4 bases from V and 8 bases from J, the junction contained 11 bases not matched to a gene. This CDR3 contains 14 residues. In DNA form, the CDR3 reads TGCGCCAGCAGCGGTACGACAGGGAGGGGAGGCTACACCTTC. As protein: CASSGTTGRGGYTF.

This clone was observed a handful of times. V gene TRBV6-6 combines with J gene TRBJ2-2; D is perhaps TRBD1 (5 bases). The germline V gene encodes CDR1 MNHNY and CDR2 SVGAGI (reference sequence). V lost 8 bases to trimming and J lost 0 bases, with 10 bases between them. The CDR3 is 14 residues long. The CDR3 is CASCWGPNTGELFF. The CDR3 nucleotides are TGTGCCAGCTGTTGGGGCCCGAACACCGGGGAGCTGTTTTTT.

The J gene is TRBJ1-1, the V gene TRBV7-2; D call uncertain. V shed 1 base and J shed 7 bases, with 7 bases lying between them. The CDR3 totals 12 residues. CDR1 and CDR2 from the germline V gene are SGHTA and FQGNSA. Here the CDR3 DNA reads TGTGCCAGCAGCTTAGTTTTTGGTGAAGCTTTCTTT. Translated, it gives CASSLVFGEAFF.

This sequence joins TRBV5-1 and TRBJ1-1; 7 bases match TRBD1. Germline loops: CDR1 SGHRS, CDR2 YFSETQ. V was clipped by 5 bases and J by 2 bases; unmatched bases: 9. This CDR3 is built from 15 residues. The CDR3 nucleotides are TGCGCCAGCAGTCCAGGACAGGACCCTAACACTGAAGCTTTCTTT. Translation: CASSPGQDPNTEAFF.

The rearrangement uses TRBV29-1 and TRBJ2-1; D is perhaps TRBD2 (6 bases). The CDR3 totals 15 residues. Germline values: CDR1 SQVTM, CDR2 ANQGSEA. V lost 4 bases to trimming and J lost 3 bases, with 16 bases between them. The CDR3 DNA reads TGCAGCGTTGTTCGGGAGTGGGGGAGCTACAATGAGCAGTTCTTC. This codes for CSVVREWGSYNEQFF.

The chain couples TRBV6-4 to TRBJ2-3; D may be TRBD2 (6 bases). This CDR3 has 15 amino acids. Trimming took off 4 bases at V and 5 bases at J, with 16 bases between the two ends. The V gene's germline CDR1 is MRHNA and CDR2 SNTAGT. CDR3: CASSGTNGTGDTQYF. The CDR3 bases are TGTGCCAGCAGTGGGACTAACGGGACGGGAGATACGCAGTATTTT.

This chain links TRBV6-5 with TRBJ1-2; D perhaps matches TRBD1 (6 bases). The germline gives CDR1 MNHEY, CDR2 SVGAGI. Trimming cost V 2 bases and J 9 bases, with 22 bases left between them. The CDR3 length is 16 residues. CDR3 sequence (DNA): TGTGCCAGCAGTTACGTAGCCCCAGGGGATCAAGGGAGCTACACCTTC. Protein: CASSYVAPGDQGSYTF.

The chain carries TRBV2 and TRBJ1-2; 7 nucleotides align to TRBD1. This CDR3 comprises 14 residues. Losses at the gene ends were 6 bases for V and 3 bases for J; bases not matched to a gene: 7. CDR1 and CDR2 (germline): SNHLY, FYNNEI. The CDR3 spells CASRRIGTDYGYTF. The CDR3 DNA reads TGTGCCAGCAGACGGATAGGGACAGACTATGGCTACACCTTC.

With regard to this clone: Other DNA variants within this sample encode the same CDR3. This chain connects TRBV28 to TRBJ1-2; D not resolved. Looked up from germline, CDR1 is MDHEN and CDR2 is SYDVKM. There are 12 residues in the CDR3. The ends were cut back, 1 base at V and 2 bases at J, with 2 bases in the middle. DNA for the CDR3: TGTGCCAGCAGTTTATCAAACTATGGCTACACCTTC. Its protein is CASSLSNYGYTF.